This TCR beta chain stems from a study of monozygotic twins with cystic fibrosis. The assay was immunoSEQ multiplex PCR, and TCRdb's table has in-frame clones only and misses some. The data contain about 19,000 clones, 95% to 97% of them singletons. Trimming left V 0 bases short and J 0 bases short, with 9 bases between. CDR1 is MNHEY, CDR2 SVGAGI, per germline. The CDR3 spans 15 residues. The source material was blood. The receptor's source is a woman in her 30s with cystic fibrosis. The rearrangement links TRBV6-5 to TRBJ2-7; weak D call: TRBD1 (6 bases). The CDR3 DNA sequence: TGTGCCAGCAGTTACTCGGACAGCAGCTCCTACGAGCAGTACTTC. Translating it yields CASSYSDSSSYEQYF.